This T cell receptor (beta chain) derives from a study of blood T cell repertoires in COVID-19. The assay was immunoSEQ multiplex PCR, and TCRdb's table has in-frame clones only and misses some. Of roughly 150,000 clones in the sample, approximately 91% were seen once. This clone was detected only once. The material sequenced was peripheral blood. The TCR comes from a man aged 18 to 29 with acute or convalescent COVID-19.

As DNA, the CDR3 is TGTGCCAGCAGCCCCGCCGGGGGGGGAAACACCATATATTTT. Translating it yields CASSPAGGGNTIYF. The chain uses TRBV6-6 and TRBJ1-3, with D possibly matching TRBD1 (5 bases). The CDR3 has 14 amino acids. V was pared by 6 bases and J by 4 bases, with 13 bases between. Germline values: CDR1 MNHNY, CDR2 SVGAGI (reference sequence).